This TCR beta chain was recovered during a study of radiotherapy plus CTLA-4 blockade in lung cancer (dated by TCRdb to 2016 to 2019). Context from the whole study: Objective responses occurred in roughly 19% of enrolled patients, and roughly 30% achieved disease control. Beyond this particular receptor, the publication reports: TCR clones derived from tumors expanded in peripheral blood after treatment with radiotherapy and ipilimumab. The strongest predictors of response were reported to be early dynamic shifts in blood T cell clones along with a rise in serum interferon-beta following radiation.

Preparation of the library involved the immunoSEQ multiplex PCR assay. The immuneACCESS repertoire file appears here via TCRdb, limited to in-frame rearrangements. These files lack a portion of the clones; in checked studies, under half of the deficit traces to unresolved V genes, and the cause of the others is not known. Here the sample has tens of thousands of clones; about four fifths occur a single time. Clones ranked in the top ten supply roughly 4.9% of the sample. From V the trimming removes 6 bases and from J it removes 0 bases, while the gene matches leave 5 bases of the junction unaccounted for. As encoded in the germline V gene (reference sequence), CDR1 is LNHDA while CDR2 is SQIVND. There are 16 amino acids in the CDR3, from cysteine to phenylalanine inclusive. The kept DNA is CDR3 alone, 48 bases in frame from the first base. With respect to this clone: Its antigen remains unidentified. No quality values exist for individual bases; no much larger clone is one base distant.

In this study, focal radiation therapy paired with CTLA-4 blockade (ipilimumab) was tested in patients who had chemo-refractory metastatic non-small-cell lung cancer. The sample was peripheral blood, taken from a patient treated with radiotherapy plus ipilimumab. The sequence links TRBV19 to TRBJ2-4; TRBD1 aligns with 10 central bases. The clonotype was recovered from a human donor with non-small cell lung cancer whose response to radiotherapy plus ipilimumab could not be evaluated. CDR3 protein: CASSPGQGIAKNIQYF. The DNA is TGTGCCAGTAGCCCGGGACAGGGGATAGCCAAAAACATTCAGTACTTC.